This TCR beta chain derives from a study of blood T cell repertoires in COVID-19. The wider study: Acute and convalescent COVID-19 samples came from the United States, Italy and Spain.

The protocol was immunoSEQ multiplex PCR, while the TCRdb copy is restricted to in-frame clones and leaves out a portion. The data contain approximately 140,000 clones, approximately 91% of them singletons. Germline CDR1 reads SGHVS; CDR2 reads FNYEAQ. Trimming removed 1 base at V and 2 bases at J, with 7 bases between. This CDR3 contains 14 residues. Sequencing was performed on peripheral blood. The chain has TRBV7-6 and TRBJ2-3; tentative D call: TRBD2 (5 bases). The sequence was obtained from a human donor in a cohort sampled during active COVID-19. As DNA, the CDR3 is TGTGCCAGCAGCTTAGTCGGGGACACAGATACGCAGTATTTT. Its protein product is CASSLVGDTDTQYF. The variable domain in full, completed from reference TRBV7-6 and TRBJ2-3, reads GAGVSQSPRYKVTKRGQDVALRCDPISGHVSLYWYRQALGQGPEFLTYFNYEAQQDKSGLPNDRFSAERPEGSISTLTIQRTEQRDSAMYRCASSLVGDTDTQYFGPGTRLTVL.